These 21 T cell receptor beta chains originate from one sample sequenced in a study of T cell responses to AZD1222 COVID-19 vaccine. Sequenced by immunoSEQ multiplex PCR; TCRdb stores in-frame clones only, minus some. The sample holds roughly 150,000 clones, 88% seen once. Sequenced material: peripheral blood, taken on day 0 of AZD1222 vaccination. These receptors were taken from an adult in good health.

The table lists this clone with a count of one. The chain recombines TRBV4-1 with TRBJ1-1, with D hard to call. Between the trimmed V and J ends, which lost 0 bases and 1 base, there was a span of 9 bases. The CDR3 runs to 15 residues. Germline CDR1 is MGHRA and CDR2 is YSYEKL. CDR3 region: CASSQDRAGNTEAFF. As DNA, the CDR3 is TGCGCCAGCAGCCAAGATCGGGCAGGGAACACTGAAGCTTTCTTT.

The CDR3 DNA is TGTGCCAGCAGCTCGACAGGGGGCACTAATGAAAAACTGTTTTTT. The encoded protein is CASSSTGGTNEKLFF. This chain uses TRBV7-9 with TRBJ1-4; TRBD1 matches 10 bases. This CDR3 contains 15 residues. V lost 4 bases to trimming and J lost 2 bases; unmatched junction nucleotides: 1. Germline lookup yields CDR1 SEHNR and CDR2 FQNEAQ (reference sequence).

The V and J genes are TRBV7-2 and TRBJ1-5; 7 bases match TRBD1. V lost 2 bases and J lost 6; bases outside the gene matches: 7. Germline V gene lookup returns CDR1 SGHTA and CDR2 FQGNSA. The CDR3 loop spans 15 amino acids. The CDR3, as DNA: TGTGCCAGCAGCTTATTGAGACAGGGAAGTCAGCCCCAGCATTTT. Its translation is CASSLLRQGSQPQHF.

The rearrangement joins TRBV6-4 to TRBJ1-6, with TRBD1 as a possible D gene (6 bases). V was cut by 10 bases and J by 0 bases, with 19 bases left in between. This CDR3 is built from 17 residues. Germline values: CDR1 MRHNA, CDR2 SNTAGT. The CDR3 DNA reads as TGTGCCATCGACAGGAGCCACAAGATCTCCTATAATTCACCCCTCCACTTT. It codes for CAIDRSHKISYNSPLHF.

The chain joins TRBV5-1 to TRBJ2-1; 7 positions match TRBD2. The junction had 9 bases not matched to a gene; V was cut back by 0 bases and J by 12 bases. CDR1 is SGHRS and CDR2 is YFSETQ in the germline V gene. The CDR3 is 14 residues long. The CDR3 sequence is CASSLEWAGEGQFF. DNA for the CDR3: TGCGCCAGCAGCTTGGAGTGGGCGGGAGAAGGGCAGTTCTTC.

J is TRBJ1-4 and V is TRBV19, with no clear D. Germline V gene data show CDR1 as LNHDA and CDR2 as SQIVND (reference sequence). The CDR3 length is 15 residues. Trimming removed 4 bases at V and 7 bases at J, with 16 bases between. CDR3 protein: CASSTRAAGSEKLFF. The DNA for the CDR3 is TGTGCCAGTAGTACCCGGGCGGCTGGGAGTGAAAAACTGTTTTTT.

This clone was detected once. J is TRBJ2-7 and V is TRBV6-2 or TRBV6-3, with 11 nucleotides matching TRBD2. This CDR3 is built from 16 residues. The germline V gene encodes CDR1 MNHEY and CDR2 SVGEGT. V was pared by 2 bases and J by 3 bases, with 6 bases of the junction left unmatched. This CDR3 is CASSYASGRNYYEQYF. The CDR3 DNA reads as TGTGCCAGCAGTTACGCTAGCGGGAGGAATTACTACGAGCAGTACTTC.

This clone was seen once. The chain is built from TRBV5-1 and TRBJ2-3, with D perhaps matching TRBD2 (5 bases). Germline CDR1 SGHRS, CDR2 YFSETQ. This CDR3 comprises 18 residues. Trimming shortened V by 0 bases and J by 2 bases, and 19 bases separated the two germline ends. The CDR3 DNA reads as TGCGCCAGCAGCTTGGATTCTGGAGGCCCCACAATCACAGATACGCAGTATTTT. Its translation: CASSLDSGGPTITDTQYF.

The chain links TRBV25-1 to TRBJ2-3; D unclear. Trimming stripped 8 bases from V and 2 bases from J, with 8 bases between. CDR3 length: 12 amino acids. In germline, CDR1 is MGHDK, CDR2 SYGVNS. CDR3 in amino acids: CASGSTTDTQYF. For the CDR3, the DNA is TGTGCCAGCGGAAGTACCACAGATACGCAGTATTTT.

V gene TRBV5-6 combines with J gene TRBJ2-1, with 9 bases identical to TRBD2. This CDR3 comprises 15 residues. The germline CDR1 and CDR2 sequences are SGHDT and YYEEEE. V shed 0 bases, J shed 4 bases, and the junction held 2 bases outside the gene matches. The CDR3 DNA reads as TGTGCCAGCAGCTTGGAGGGACTAGCTTACAATGAGCAGTTCTTC. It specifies CASSLEGLAYNEQFF.

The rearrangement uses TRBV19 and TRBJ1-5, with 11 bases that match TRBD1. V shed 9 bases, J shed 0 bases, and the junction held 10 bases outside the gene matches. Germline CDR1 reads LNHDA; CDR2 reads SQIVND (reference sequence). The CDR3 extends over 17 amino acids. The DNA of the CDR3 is TGTGCCAGCCGTCGGGACAGGGGGTTGGGTAGCAATCAGCCCCAGCATTTT. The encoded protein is CASRRDRGLGSNQPQHF.

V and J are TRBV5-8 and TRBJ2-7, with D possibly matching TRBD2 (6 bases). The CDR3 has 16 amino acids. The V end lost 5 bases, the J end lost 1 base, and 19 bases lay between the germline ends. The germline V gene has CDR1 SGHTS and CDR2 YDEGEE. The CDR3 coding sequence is TGTGCCAGCAGGGCCTCAGTCCGGGAGTCTTCCTACGAGCAGTACTTC. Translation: CASRASVRESSYEQYF.

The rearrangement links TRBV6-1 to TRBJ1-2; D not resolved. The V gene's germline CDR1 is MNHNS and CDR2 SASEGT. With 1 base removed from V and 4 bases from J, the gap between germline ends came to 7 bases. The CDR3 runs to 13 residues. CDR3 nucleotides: TGTGCCAGCAGTGAAGTCAGGCTCTATGGCTACACCTTC. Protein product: CASSEVRLYGYTF.

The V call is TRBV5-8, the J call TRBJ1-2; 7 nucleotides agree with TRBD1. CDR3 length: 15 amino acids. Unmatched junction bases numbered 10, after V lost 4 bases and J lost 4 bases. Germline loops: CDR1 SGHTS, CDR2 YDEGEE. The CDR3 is CASSMYRGFGYGYTF. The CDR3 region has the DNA TGTGCCAGCAGCATGTACAGGGGCTTCGGCTATGGCTACACCTTC.

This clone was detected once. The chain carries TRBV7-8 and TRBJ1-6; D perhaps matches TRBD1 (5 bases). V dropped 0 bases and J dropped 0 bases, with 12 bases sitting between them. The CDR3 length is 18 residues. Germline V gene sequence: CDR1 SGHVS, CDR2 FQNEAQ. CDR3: CASSLARPGSSYNSPLHF. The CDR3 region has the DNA TGTGCCAGCAGCTTAGCGCGGCCAGGGAGCTCCTATAATTCACCCCTCCACTTT.

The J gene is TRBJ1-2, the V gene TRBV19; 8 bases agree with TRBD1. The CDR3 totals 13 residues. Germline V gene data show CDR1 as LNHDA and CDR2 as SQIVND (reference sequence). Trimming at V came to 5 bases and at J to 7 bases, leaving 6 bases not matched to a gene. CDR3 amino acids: CASSLDRVGGYTF. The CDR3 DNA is TGTGCCAGTAGTTTGGACAGGGTCGGTGGCTACACCTTC.

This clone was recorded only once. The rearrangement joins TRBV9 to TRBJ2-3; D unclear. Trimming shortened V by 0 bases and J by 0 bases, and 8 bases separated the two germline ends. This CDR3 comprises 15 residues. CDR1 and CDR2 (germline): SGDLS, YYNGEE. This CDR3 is CASSVARYSTDTQYF. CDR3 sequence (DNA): TGTGCCAGCAGCGTAGCTAGGTACAGCACAGATACGCAGTATTTT.

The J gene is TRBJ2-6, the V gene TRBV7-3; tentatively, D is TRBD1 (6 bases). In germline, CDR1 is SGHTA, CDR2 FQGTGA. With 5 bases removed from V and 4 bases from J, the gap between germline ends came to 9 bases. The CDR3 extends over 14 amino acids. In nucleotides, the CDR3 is TGTGCCAGCAGCCCAGGGGACGGGGCCAACGTCCTGACTTTC. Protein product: CASSPGDGANVLTF.

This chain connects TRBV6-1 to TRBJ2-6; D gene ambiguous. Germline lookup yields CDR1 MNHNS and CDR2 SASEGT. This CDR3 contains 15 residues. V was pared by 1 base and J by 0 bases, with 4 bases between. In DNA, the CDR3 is TGTGCCAGCAGTGAAGGGGGCTCTGGGGCCAACGTCCTGACTTTC. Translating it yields CASSEGGSGANVLTF.

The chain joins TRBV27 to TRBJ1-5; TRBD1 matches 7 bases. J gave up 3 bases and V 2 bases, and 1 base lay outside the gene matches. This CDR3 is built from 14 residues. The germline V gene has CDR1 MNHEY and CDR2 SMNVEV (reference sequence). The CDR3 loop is CASSLGTVNQPQHF. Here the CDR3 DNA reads TGTGCCAGCAGTTTAGGGACAGTCAATCAGCCCCAGCATTTT.

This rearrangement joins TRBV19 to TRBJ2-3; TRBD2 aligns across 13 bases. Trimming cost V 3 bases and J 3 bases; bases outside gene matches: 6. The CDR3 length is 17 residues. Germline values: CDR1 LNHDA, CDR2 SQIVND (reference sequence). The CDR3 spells CASSILWTSGRTDTQYF. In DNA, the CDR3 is TGTGCCAGTAGTATCCTGTGGACTAGCGGGAGAACAGATACGCAGTATTTT.